This TCR beta chain came from a study of OX40 agonist ivuxolimab in advanced cancers. Study-level information: Six ivuxolimab dose levels, 0.01 to 10 mg/kg, were given intravenously every 2 weeks.

As to this clone: Its antigen is currently unknown.

General study points: Antigen specificity remained undetermined for the expanded peripheral T cells.

Assay: immunoSEQ multiplex PCR; the TCRdb copy retains only in-frame clones and omits some. The sample records about 79,000 clones, around 92% being singletons. Sequencing used CD4+ or CD8+ T cells sorted from blood, obtained in a trial of the OX40 agonist ivuxolimab. This sequence originates from an adult with an advanced solid tumor such as melanoma, head and neck, liver or kidney cancer.

This CDR3 is CASSLRRSGEKLFF. In DNA, the CDR3 is TGTGCCAGCAGCTTGAGACGGTCGGGTGAAAAACTGTTTTTT. The chain joins TRBV5-6 to TRBJ1-4, with D hard to call. Deletions cut 1 base from V and 7 bases from J, with 11 bases between. CDR1 SGHDT and CDR2 YYEEEE come from the germline V gene. CDR3 length equals 14 residues. Variable domain in full (rest from reference TRBV5-6 and TRBJ1-4): DAGVTQSPTHLIKTRGQQVTLRCSPKSGHDTVSWYQQALGQGPQFIFQYYEEEERQRGNFPDRFSGHQFPNYSSELNVNALLLGDSALYLCASSLRRSGEKLFFGSGTQLSVL.